One and the same sample provided the 3 T cell receptor beta chains below, sequenced in a study of T cell changes during pregnancy in multiple sclerosis. The assay was immunoSEQ multiplex PCR, and TCRdb's table has in-frame clones only and misses some. Of about 110,000 clones listed, roughly 90% are singletons. Source: peripheral blood, taken in the third trimester of pregnancy. The receptors shown here come from a female donor in good health, enrolled as a control in a pregnancy study.

The CDR3 reads CASSPPRARGSYGYTF. CDR3 coding DNA: TGTGCCAGCTCACCACCTAGGGCAAGGGGGTCCTATGGCTACACCTTC. The V call is TRBV18, the J call TRBJ1-2; a possible D gene is TRBD1 (6 bases). CDR1 and CDR2 (germline): KGHSH, LQKENI. Trimming shortened V by 0 bases and J by 4 bases, and 15 bases separated the two germline ends. The CDR3 runs to 16 residues.

V and J are TRBV30 and TRBJ1-2; no reliable D call. The CDR3 sequence is 11 residues long. The germline gives CDR1 GTSNPN, CDR2 SVGIG (reference sequence). V shed 3 bases and J shed 6 bases, with 8 bases lying between them. Here the CDR3 reads CAWRREDGYTF. As DNA, the CDR3 is TGTGCCTGGAGGCGGGAGGATGGCTACACCTTC.

The rearrangement uses TRBV4-3 and TRBJ1-4; 7 bases match TRBD1. The germline CDR1 and CDR2 sequences are LGHNA and YSLEER. The CDR3 covers 15 residues. V dropped 0 bases and J dropped 7; count of bases not matched to a gene: 5. The CDR3 DNA sequence: TGCGCCAGCAGCCAAGATGGGGACAGCCCTGAAAAACTGTTTTTT. As protein: CASSQDGDSPEKLFF.